This section outlines one T cell receptor (beta chain) sequence together with its context. Its antigen is still unknown. The data are from a study of cytomegalovirus exposure and HLA in healthy donors. Regarding the study as a whole: By HLA locus, TCR association rates varied in a later analysis, with DRB1 showing the most and HLA-C the fewest.

The PCR used 60 Vbeta and 13 Jbeta primers. Method: immunoSEQ multiplex PCR; TCRdb's copy keeps in-frame clones and lacks some. Of fewer than 80,000 clones listed, approximately 79% are singletons. The sequencing input was PBMCs. The clonotype originates from a man aged 30 to 39 in good health and CMV-seronegative.

In DNA, the CDR3 is TGCGCCAGCAGCCAAGGGGGACTACCCCAAGAGACCCAGTACTTC. It specifies CASSQGGLPQETQYF. The chain carries TRBV4-3 and TRBJ2-5; 7 bases are shared with TRBD2. This CDR3 has 15 amino acids. The trim removed 1 base at V and 1 base at J, leaving 3 bases unmatched. Germline values: CDR1 LGHNA, CDR2 YSLEER.